The TCR beta chain under discussion was sequenced for a study of blood T cell repertoires in COVID-19. Authors' processing steps: From reference gene primer amplification, estimates of nucleated cell counts were derived. Generated by immunoSEQ multiplex PCR, the TCRdb table keeps only in-frame clones and is missing some. That table gives V, J and clone size, and the DNA gave D and trimming. The data hold approximately 280,000 clones, with 80% to 90% observed a single time. This clone occurred once. Trimming stripped 3 bases from V and 8 bases from J, with 13 bases between. CDR1 DFQATT and CDR2 SNEGSKA come from the germline V gene (reference sequence). The CDR3 contains 12 residues.

The specimen sequenced was peripheral blood. This receptor was identified in a woman aged 65 to 85 with acute or convalescent COVID-19. The chain joins TRBV20-1 to TRBJ1-2, with D possibly matching TRBD1 (6 bases). The DNA of the CDR3 is TGCAGTGCTAGTATGGGGGCACGGGGCTACACCTTC. Amino acid sequence: CSASMGARGYTF.